Below, one T cell receptor (beta chain) is given with its context. This record comes from a study of blood T cell repertoires in COVID-19. Across the study: Samples representing acute and convalescent COVID-19 were sourced from the United States, Italy and Spain.

A Seattle source enrolled patients during active infection and followed them longitudinally. Germline CDR1 SGHRS, CDR2 YFSETQ. Trimming stripped 5 bases from V and 9 bases from J, with 25 bases between. This CDR3 has 16 amino acids. Original processing notes: Estimated nucleated cell counts came from reference gene primer amplification. Only in-frame clones appear in the TCRdb table, and some are missing; sequencing was by immunoSEQ multiplex PCR. From that table come the V and J calls and clone size; the DNA was used to work out D and trimming. The table lists some 160,000 clones, around 87% of them singletons.

The sequencing sample was made of peripheral blood. The chain combines TRBV5-1 with TRBJ2-3, with TRBD2 as a possible D gene (7 bases). The origin of this receptor is a woman aged 70-85 years with COVID-19, enrolled during active disease. CDR3 DNA sequence: TGCGCCAGCAGATTTGACGGGGGGCCCTCCCAGGTAACGCAGTATTTT. Translation gives CASRFDGGPSQVTQYF.